These 4 T cell receptor beta chains were sequenced from one sample in a study of T-cell memory formation after mild COVID-19. One entry per CDR3 protein results from TCRdb running MiXCR on the 5' RACE reads. Of roughly 170,000 distinct CDR3 sequences listed, approximately 18% are singletons. Sequences were obtained from PBMCs or a T cell subset sorted from them (not recorded which). These receptors were obtained from a man aged 18 to 30 who had mild COVID-19 (a few samples of this study predate the infection). Cell type and time point are not known.

The chain couples TRBV20-1 to TRBJ1-3; 9 nucleotides align to TRBD1. With V trimmed by 3 bases and J by 4 bases, 4 bases remained unmatched. The germline gives CDR1 DFQATT, CDR2 SNEGSKA (reference sequence). The length of the CDR3 is 14 residues. The CDR3: CSASGGTGGNTIYF. The CDR3 bases are TGCAGTGCTAGTGGCGGGACAGGGGGAAACACCATATATTTT.

The chain's CDR3 is CASSLSPPGANVLTF. CDR3 nucleotide sequence: TGTGCCAGCAGTTTAAGCCCCCCTGGGGCCAACGTCCTGACTTTC. This rearrangement joins TRBV28 to TRBJ2-6; unclear D gene. Deletions cut 2 bases from V and 2 bases from J, with 7 bases between. CDR3 length: 15 amino acids. CDR1 and CDR2 (germline): MDHEN, SYDVKM. The full variable domain, its missing parts supplied by reference TRBV28 and TRBJ2-6, is DVKVTQSSRYLVKRTGEKVFLECVQDMDHENMFWYRQDPGLGLRLIYFSYDVKMKEKGDIPEGYSVSREKKERFSLILESASTNQTSMYLCASSLSPPGANVLTFGAGSRLTVL.

The chain links TRBV28 to TRBJ1-1; D call uncertain. This CDR3 comprises 13 residues. The germline V and J ends were trimmed by 6 bases and 2 bases, with 10 bases remaining between them. The germline V gene encodes CDR1 MDHEN and CDR2 SYDVKM. Here the CDR3 reads CASSPHGNTEAFF. CDR3 coding DNA: TGTGCCAGCAGCCCCCATGGAAACACTGAAGCTTTCTTT.

J is TRBJ1-1 and V is TRBV2; D gene ambiguous. The germline V gene has CDR1 SNHLY and CDR2 FYNNEI. The CDR3 contains 13 residues. V dropped 6 bases and J dropped 3 bases, with 11 bases sitting between them. Here the CDR3 reads CASSTDGDTEAFF. The CDR3 coding sequence is TGTGCCAGCAGCACCGACGGCGACACTGAAGCTTTCTTT. The complete variable domain, with remaining parts taken from reference TRBV2 and TRBJ1-1, reads EPEVTQTPSHQVTQMGQEVILRCVPISNHLYFYWYRQILGQKVEFLVSFYNNEISEKSEIFDDQFSVERPDGSNFTLKIRSTKLEDSAMYFCASSTDGDTEAFFGQGTRLTVV.